This entry lists 9 T cell receptor beta chains sequenced from one sample in a study of shared clonotypes between healthy human individuals. Sequencing was performed with immunoSEQ multiplex PCR; in TCRdb, only in-frame clones are kept and a portion is missing. The repertoire holds approximately 1.5 million clones, with 97% to 99% as singletons. Sequenced: naive CD4+ T cells sorted from blood. As for subset: CD45RA+ positively selected. The receptors originated from a man aged 30 to 39 in good health.

This clone was seen just once. Germline and junction disagree at one end, which may indicate a read error. Other DNA variants within this sample encode the same CDR3. The chain is built from TRBV7-7 and TRBJ2-1; D is possibly TRBD1 (6 bases). Germline CDR1 is SSHAT and CDR2 is FNYEAQ (reference sequence). The CDR3 contains 13 residues. This chain's CDR3 is CASSLGQYNEQFF. The CDR3 DNA reads TGTGCTAGCAGCTTAGGACAGTACAATGAGCAGTTCTTC.

This chain uses TRBV5-4 with TRBJ1-2; 9 bases map to TRBD1. The length of the CDR3 is 16 residues. V dropped 4 bases and J dropped 4; count of bases not matched to a gene: 11. The germline V gene encodes CDR1 SGHNT and CDR2 YYREEE (reference sequence). CDR3 residues: CASSPSRDRVSYGYTF. CDR3 bases: TGTGCCAGCAGCCCATCCCGGGACAGGGTTTCCTATGGCTACACCTTC.

In the case of this clone: Other DNA sequences within the sample encode an identical CDR3. The chain joins TRBV2 to TRBJ1-2; D is unresolved. This CDR3 is built from 14 residues. V was cut by 2 bases and J by 4 bases, with 11 bases left in between. Germline values: CDR1 SNHLY, CDR2 FYNNEI. The CDR3 nucleotides are TGTGCCAGCAGTGAATCCGGACGGACCTATGGCTACACCTTC. Translated, it gives CASSESGRTYGYTF.

V usage is TRBV30 and J usage is TRBJ2-2; D call uncertain. Germline lookup yields CDR1 GTSNPN and CDR2 SVGIG (reference sequence). V was cut by 3 bases and J by 3 bases, with 14 bases left in between. The CDR3 is 15 amino acids. The CDR3: CAWRPGRRDTGELFF. In DNA form, the CDR3 reads TGTGCCTGGAGGCCGGGTCGGAGAGACACCGGGGAGCTGTTTTTT. Filled out from reference TRBV30 and TRBJ2-2, the complete variable domain reads SQTIHQWPATLVQPVGSPLSLECTVEGTSNPNLYWYRQAAGRGLQLLFYSVGIGQISSEVPQNLSASRPQDRQFILSSKKLLLSDSGFYLCAWRPGRRDTGELFFGEGSRLTVL.

CDR3 protein: CASSPLGGLSYNEQFF. In DNA form, the CDR3 reads TGTGCCAGCAGTCCACTCGGAGGATTGTCCTACAATGAGCAGTTCTTC. This rearrangement joins TRBV2 to TRBJ2-1; a possible D gene is TRBD2 (5 bases). V shed 5 bases and J shed 1 base, with 15 bases lying between them. The CDR3 consists of 16 residues. The germline V gene encodes CDR1 SNHLY and CDR2 FYNNEI.

The V and J genes are TRBV6-1 and TRBJ2-7; D gene ambiguous. CDR3 length: 12 amino acids. Germline CDR1 is MNHNS and CDR2 is SASEGT. With 6 bases removed from V and 2 bases from J, the gap between germline ends came to 8 bases. The CDR3 spells CASRTPAYEQYF. CDR3 DNA: TGTGCCAGCAGGACCCCGGCCTACGAGCAGTACTTC.

The chain carries TRBV28 and TRBJ2-7; the match to TRBD1 covers 9 bases. Germline CDR1 and CDR2: MDHEN and SYDVKM. The CDR3 loop spans 15 amino acids. V lost 3 bases and J lost 4; bases outside the gene matches: 7. CDR3 DNA sequence: TGTGCCAGCAGTTTCTTCGGGACAGGGAGATACGAGCAGTACTTC. Residues: CASSFFGTGRYEQYF.

The chain couples TRBV29-1 to TRBJ1-2, with D perhaps matching TRBD1 (6 bases). This CDR3 has 14 residues. V dropped 4 bases and J dropped 0 bases, with 12 bases sitting between them. Germline CDR1 reads SQVTM; CDR2 reads ANQGSEA. The CDR3 is CSVARGSTNYGYTF. CDR3 sequence (DNA): TGCAGCGTTGCGAGGGGGAGTACTAACTATGGCTACACCTTC.

The CDR3 reads CASSDGSRGDTQYF. DNA for the CDR3: TGTGCCAGCAGTGACGGAAGTAGAGGAGATACGCAGTATTTT. The rearrangement uses TRBV6-5 and TRBJ2-3; D is uncertain. Germline CDR1 MNHEY, CDR2 SVGAGI. With 5 bases removed from V and 5 bases from J, the gap between germline ends came to 14 bases. The CDR3 loop spans 14 amino acids.